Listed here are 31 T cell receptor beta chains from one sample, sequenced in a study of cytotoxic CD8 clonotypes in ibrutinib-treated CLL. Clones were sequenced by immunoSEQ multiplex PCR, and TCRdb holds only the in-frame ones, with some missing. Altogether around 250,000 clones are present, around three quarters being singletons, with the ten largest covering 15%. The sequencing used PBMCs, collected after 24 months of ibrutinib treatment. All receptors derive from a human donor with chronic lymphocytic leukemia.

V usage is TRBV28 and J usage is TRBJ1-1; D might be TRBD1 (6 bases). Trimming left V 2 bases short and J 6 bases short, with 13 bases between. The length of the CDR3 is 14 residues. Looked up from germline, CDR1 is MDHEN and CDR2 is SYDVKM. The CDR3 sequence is CASSLAGVVPEAFF. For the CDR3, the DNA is TGTGCCAGCAGTTTAGCAGGGGTAGTACCTGAAGCTTTCTTT.

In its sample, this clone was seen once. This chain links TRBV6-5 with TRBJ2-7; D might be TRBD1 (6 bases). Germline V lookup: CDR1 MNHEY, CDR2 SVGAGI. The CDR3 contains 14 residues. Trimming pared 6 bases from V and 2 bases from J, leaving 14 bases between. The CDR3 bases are TGTGCCAGCAGACGCGGACAGCTTACCTACGAGCAGTACTTC. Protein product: CASRRGQLTYEQYF.

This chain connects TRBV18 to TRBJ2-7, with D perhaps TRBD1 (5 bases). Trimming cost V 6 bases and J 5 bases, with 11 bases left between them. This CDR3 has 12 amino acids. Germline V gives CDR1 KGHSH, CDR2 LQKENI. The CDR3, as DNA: TGTGCCAGCTCTCGCAGGGCGGACGAGCAGTACTTC. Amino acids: CASSRRADEQYF.

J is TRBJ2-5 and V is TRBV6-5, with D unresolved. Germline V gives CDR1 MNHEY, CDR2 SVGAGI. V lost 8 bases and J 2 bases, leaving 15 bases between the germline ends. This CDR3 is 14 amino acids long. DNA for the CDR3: TGTGCCAGCGCCCAAGGGAACCTACAAGAGACCCAGTACTTC. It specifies CASAQGNLQETQYF.

Written as DNA, the CDR3 is TGTGCCAGCAGTTTATGGGGGAGCTACGAGCAGTACTTC. Translated: CASSLWGSYEQYF. The chain is built from TRBV27 and TRBJ2-7; possibly TRBD1 or TRBD2 for D (5 bases each). V was pared by 1 base and J by 3 bases, with 7 bases between. This CDR3 contains 13 residues. The germline V gene has CDR1 MNHEY and CDR2 SMNVEV (reference sequence).

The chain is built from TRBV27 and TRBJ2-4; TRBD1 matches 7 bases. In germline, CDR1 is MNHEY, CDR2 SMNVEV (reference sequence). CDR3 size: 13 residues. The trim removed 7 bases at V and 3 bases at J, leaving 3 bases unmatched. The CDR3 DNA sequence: TGTGCCAGCACAGGGGGAGTCAAAAACATTCAGTACTTC. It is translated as CASTGGVKNIQYF.

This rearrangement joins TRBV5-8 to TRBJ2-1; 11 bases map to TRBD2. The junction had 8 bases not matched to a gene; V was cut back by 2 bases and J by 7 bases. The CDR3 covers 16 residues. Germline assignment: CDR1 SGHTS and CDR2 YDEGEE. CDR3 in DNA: TGTGCCAGCAGCTTAAGTAGCGGGAGGGTATATAATGAGCAGTTCTTC. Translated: CASSLSSGRVYNEQFF.

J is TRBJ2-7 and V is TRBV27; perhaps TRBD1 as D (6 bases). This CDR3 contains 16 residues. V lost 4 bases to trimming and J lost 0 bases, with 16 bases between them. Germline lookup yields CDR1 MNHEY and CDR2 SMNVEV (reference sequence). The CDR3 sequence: CASSWTQGASSYEQYF. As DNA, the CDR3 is TGTGCCAGCAGTTGGACACAGGGCGCCAGCTCCTACGAGCAGTACTTC.

The CDR3 spells CATSRGPTAQPQHF. As DNA, the CDR3 is TGTGCCACCAGCAGAGGCCCTACGGCTCAGCCCCAGCATTTT. The rearrangement uses TRBV15 and TRBJ1-5, with D unresolved. This CDR3 is built from 14 residues. CDR1 is LNHNV, CDR2 YYDKDF, per germline (reference sequence). V lost 1 base and J lost 6, with 10 bases in between. Full variable domain (remainder filled in from reference TRBV15 and TRBJ1-5): DAMVIQNPRYQVTQFGKPVTLSCSQTLNHNVMYWYQQKSSQAPKLLFHYYDKDFNNEADTPDNFQSRRPNTSFCFLDIRSPGLGDTAMYLCATSRGPTAQPQHFGDGTRLSIL.

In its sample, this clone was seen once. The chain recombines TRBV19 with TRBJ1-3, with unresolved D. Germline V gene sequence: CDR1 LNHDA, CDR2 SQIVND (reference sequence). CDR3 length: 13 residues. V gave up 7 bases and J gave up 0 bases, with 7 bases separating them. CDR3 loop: CASNHNSGNTIYF. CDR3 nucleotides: TGTGCCAGTAATCACAACTCTGGAAACACCATATATTTT.

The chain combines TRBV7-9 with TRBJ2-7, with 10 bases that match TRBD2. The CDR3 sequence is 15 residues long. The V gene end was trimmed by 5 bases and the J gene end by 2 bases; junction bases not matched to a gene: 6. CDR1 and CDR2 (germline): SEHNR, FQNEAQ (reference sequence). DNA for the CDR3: TGTGCCAGCAGCGTCCTAGCGGGAGTGGCCTACGAGCAGTACTTC. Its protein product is CASSVLAGVAYEQYF.

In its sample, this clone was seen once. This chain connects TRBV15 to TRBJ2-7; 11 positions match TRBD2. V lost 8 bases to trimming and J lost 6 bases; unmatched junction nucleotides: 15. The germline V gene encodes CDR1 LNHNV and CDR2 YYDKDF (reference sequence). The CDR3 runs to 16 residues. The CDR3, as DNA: TGTGCCACCTCCGGGACTAGCGGATTCCTCCTACGCGAGCAGTACTTC. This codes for CATSGTSGFLLREQYF.

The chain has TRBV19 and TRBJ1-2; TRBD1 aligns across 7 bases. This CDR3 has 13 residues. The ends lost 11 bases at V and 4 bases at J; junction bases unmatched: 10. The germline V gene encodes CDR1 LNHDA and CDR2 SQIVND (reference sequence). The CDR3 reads CAGQDRDSYGYTF. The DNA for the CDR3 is TGTGCCGGACAGGACCGAGACTCCTATGGCTACACCTTC.

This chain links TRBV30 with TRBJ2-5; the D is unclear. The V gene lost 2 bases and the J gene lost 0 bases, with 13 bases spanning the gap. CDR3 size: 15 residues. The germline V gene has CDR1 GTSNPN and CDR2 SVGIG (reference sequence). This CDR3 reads CAWSYGSNNQETQYF. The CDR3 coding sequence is TGTGCCTGGAGTTATGGCAGCAATAACCAAGAGACCCAGTACTTC.

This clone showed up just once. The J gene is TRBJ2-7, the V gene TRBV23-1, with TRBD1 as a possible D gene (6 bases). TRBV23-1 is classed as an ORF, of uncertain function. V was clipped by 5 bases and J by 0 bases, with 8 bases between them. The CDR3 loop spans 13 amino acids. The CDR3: CASSRGHSYEQYF. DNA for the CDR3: TGCGCCAGCAGTAGGGGACACTCCTACGAGCAGTACTTC.

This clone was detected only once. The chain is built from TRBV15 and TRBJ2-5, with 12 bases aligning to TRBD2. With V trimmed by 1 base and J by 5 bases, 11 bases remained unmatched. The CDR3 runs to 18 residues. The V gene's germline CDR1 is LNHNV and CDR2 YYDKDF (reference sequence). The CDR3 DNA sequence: TGTGCCACCAGCAGAGGTGCTAGCGGGAGGGCCCGCGTGGAGACCCAGTACTTC. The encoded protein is CATSRGASGRARVETQYF.

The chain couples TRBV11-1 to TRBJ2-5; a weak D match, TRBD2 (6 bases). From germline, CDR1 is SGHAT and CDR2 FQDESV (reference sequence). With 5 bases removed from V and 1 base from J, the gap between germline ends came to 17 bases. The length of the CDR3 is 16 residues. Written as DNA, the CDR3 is TGTGCCAGCAGCCAAAAACCCCAGGGACTCCAAGAGACCCAGTACTTC. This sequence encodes CASSQKPQGLQETQYF.

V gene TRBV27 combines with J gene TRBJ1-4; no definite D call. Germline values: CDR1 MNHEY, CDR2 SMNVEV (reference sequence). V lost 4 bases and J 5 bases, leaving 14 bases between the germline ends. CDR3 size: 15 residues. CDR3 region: CASSSTLLLNEKLFF. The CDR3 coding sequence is TGTGCCAGCAGTTCGACACTTCTCTTGAATGAAAAACTGTTTTTT.

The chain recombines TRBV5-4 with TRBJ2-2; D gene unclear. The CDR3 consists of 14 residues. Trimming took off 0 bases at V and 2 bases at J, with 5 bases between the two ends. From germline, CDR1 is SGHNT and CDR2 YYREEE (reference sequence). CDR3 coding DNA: TGTGCCAGCAGCTTGGTCTCTAACACCGGGGAGCTGTTTTTT. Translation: CASSLVSNTGELFF.

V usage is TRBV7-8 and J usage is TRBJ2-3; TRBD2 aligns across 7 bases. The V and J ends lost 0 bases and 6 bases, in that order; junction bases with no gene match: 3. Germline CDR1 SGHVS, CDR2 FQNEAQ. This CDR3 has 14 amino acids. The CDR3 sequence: CASSLAGGRDTQYF. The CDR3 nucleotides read TGTGCCAGCAGCTTAGCGGGAGGGCGGGATACGCAGTATTTT.

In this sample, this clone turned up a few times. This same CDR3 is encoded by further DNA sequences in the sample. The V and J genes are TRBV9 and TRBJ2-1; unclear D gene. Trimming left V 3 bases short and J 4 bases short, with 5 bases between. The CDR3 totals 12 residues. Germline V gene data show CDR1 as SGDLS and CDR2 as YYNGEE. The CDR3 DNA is TGTGCCAGCAGCGCTACTTACAATGAGCAGTTCTTC. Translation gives CASSATYNEQFF. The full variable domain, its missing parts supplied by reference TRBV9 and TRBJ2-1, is DSGVTQTPKHLITATGQRVTLRCSPRSGDLSVYWYQQSLDQGLQFLIQYYNGEERAKGNILERFSAQQFPDLHSELNLSSLELGDSALYFCASSATYNEQFFGPGTRLTVL.

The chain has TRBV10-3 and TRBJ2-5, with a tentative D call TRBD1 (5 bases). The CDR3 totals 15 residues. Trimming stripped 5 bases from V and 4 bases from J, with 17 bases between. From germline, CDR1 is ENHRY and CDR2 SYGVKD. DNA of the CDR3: TGTGCCATCAGTCCGAATTACGACAGTGGAGAGACCCAGTACTTC. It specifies CAISPNYDSGETQYF.

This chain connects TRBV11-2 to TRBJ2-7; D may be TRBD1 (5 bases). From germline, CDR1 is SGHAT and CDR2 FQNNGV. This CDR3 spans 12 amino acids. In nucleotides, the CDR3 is TGTGTGAGTCAGGGATGGAACTACGAGCAGTACTTC. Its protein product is CVSQGWNYEQYF.

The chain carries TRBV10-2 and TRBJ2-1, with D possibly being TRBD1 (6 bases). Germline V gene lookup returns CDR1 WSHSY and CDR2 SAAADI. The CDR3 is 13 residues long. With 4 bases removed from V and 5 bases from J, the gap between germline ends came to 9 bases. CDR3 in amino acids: CASSAGQNNEQFF. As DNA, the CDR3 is TGCGCCAGCAGTGCCGGACAGAACAATGAGCAGTTCTTC.

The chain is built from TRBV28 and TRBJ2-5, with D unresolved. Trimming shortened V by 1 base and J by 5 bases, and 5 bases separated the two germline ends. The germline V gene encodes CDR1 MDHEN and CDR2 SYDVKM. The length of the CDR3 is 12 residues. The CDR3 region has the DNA TGTGCCAGCAGTTTATTAGGGGAGACCCAGTACTTC. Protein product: CASSLLGETQYF.

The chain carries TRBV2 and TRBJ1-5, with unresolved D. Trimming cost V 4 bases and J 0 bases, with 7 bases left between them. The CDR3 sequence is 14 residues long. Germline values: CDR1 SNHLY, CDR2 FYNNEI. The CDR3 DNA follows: TGTGCCAGCAGTGTCGAGGCTAGCAATCAGCCCCAGCATTTT. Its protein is CASSVEASNQPQHF.

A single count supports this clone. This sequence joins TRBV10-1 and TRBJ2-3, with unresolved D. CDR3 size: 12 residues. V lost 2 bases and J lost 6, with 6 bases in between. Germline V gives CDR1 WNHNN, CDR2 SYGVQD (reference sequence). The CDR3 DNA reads TGCGCCAGCAGTGAGCGGTGGGATACGCAGTATTTT. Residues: CASSERWDTQYF.

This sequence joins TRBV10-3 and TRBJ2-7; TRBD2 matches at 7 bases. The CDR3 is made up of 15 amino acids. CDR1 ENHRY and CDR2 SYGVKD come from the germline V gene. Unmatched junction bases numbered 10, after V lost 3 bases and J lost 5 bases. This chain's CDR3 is CAISDARTSSDEQYF. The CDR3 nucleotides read TGTGCCATCAGTGACGCAAGGACTAGTTCCGACGAGCAGTACTTC.

Here the CDR3 DNA reads TGTGCCAGCAGCCAAGGAGGCCCCATTAGCACAGATACGCAGTATTTT. Its translation: CASSQGGPISTDTQYF. J is TRBJ2-3 and V is TRBV4-2; D remains ambiguous. Germline V CDR1 and CDR2: LGHNA, YNFKEQ. Trimming removed 1 base from V and 0 bases from J, with 11 bases in between. This CDR3 comprises 16 residues.

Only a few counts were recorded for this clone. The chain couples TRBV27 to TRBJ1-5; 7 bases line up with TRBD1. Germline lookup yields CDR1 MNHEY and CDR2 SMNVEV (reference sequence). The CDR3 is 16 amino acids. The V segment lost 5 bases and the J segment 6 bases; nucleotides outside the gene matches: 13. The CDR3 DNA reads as TGTGCCAGCAGTACAAAACAGGGGCAGGCCCGTCAGCCCCAGCATTTT. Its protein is CASSTKQGQARQPQHF.

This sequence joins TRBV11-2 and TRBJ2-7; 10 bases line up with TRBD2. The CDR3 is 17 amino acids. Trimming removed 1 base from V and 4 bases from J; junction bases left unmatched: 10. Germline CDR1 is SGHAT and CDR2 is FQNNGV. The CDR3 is CASSLAPQAGGVYEQYF. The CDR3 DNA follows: TGTGCCAGCAGCTTAGCCCCACAAGCGGGAGGGGTATACGAGCAGTACTTC. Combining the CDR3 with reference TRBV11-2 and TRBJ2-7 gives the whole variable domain EAGVAQSPRYKIIEKRQSVAFWCNPISGHATLYWYQQILGQGPKLLIQFQNNGVVDDSQLPKDRFSAERLKGVDSTLKIQPAKLEDSAVYLCASSLAPQAGGVYEQYFGPGTRLTVT.